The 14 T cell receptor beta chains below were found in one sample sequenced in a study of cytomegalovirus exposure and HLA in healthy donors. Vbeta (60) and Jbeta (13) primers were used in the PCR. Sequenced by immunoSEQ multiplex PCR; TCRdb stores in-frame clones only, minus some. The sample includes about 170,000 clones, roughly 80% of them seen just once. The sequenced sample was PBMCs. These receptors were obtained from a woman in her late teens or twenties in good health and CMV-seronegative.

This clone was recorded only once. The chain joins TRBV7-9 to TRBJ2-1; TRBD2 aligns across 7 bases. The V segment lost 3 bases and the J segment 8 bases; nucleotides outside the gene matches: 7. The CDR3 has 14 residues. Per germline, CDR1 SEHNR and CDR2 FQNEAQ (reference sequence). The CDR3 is CASSLLGGGHEQFF. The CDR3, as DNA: TGTGCCAGCAGCTTGTTGGGGGGAGGGCATGAGCAGTTCTTC.

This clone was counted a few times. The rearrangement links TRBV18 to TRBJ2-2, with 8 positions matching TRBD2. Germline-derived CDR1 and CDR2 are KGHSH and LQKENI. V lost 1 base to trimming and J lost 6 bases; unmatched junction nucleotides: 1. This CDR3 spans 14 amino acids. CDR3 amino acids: CASSPRTSPGELFF. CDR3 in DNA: TGTGCCAGCTCACCACGGACTAGCCCCGGGGAGCTGTTTTTT.

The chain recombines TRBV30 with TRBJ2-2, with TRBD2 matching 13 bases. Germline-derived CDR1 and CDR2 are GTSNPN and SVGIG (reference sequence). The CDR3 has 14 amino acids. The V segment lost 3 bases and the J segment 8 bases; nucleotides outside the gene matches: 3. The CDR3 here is CAWRGLAGSGELFF. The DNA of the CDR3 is TGTGCCTGGAGGGGACTAGCGGGATCTGGGGAGCTGTTTTTT.

The CDR3 region has the DNA TGTGCCAGCAGCCGGTTGGCGGGACTAGTCCAAGAGACCCAGTACTTC. Translating it yields CASSRLAGLVQETQYF. J is TRBJ2-5 and V is TRBV5-8; 8 nucleotides match TRBD2. V dropped 4 bases and J dropped 1; count of bases not matched to a gene: 9. In germline, CDR1 is SGHTS, CDR2 YDEGEE. The CDR3 loop spans 16 amino acids. Full variable domain (outside the CDR3, taken from reference TRBV5-8 and TRBJ2-5): EAGVTQSPTHLIKTRGQQATLRCSPISGHTSVYWYQQALGLGLQFLLWYDEGEERNRGNFPPRFSGRQFPNYSSELNVNALELEDSALYLCASSRLAGLVQETQYFGPGTRLLVL.

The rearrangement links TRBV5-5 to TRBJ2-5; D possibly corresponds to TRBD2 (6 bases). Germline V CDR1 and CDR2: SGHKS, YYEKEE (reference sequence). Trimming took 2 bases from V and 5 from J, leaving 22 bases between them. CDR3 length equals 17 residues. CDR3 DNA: TGTGCCAGCAGCTTCGGGGCGGGATTAGGGTCCGGGGAGACCCAGTACTTC. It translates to CASSFGAGLGSGETQYF.

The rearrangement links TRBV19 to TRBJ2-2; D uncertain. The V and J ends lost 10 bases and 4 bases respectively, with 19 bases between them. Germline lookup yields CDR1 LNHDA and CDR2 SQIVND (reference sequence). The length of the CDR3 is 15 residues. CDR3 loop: CATSTGFIATGELFF. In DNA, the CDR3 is TGTGCCACCTCGACGGGTTTTATTGCCACCGGGGAGCTGTTTTTT.

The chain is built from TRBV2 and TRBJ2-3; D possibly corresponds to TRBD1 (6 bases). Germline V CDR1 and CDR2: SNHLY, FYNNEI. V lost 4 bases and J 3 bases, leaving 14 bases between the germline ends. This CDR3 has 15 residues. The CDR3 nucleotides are TGTGCCAGCAGTGGGGGGCAGGGCAGGACAGATACGCAGTATTTT. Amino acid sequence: CASSGGQGRTDTQYF.

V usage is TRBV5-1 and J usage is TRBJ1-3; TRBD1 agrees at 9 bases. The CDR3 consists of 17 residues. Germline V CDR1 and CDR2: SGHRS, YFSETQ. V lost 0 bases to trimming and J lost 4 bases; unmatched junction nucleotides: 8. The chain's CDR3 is CASSLAPGQGTGNTIYF. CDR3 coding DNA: TGCGCCAGCAGCTTGGCGCCTGGACAGGGGACGGGAAACACCATATATTTT.

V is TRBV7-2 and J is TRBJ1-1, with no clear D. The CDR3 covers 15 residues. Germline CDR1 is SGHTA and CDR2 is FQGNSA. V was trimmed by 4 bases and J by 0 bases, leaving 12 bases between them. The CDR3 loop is CASSSQRALNTEAFF. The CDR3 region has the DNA TGTGCCAGCAGCTCCCAGAGGGCACTGAACACTGAAGCTTTCTTT.

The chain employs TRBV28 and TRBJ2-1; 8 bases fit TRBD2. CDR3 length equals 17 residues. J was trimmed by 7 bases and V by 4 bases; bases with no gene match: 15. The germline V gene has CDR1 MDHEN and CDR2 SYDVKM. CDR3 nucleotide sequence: TGTGCCAGCAGTTCCCTCTTGGGAAGCGGGAGTTGGAATGAGCAGTTCTTC. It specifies CASSSLLGSGSWNEQFF.

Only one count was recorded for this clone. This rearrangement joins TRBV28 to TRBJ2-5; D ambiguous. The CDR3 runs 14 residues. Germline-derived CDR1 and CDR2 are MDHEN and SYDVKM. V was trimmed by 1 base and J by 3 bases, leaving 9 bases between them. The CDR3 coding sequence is TGTGCCAGCAGTTTATATCGAAGAGAAGAGACCCAGTACTTC. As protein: CASSLYRREETQYF.

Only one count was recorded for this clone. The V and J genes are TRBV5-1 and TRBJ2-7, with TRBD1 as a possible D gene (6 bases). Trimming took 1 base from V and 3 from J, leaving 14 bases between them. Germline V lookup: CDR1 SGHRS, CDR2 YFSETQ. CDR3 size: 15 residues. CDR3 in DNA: TGCGCCAGCAGCTTGCAACAGGGTTTCCGCTACGAGCAGTACTTC. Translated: CASSLQQGFRYEQYF. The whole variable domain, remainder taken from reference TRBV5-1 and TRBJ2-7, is KAGVTQTPRYLIKTRGQQVTLSCSPISGHRSVSWYQQTPGQGLQFLFEYFSETQRNKGNFPGRFSGRQFSNSRSEMNVSTLELGDSALYLCASSLQQGFRYEQYFGPGTRLTVT.

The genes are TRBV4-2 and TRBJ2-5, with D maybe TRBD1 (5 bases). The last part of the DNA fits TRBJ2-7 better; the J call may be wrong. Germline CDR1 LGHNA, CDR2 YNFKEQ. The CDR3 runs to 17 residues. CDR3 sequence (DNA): TGTGCCAGCAGCCAAGAAGTTTCGACAGTCGAAATCTACGAGCAGTACTTC. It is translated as CASSQEVSTVEIYEQYF.

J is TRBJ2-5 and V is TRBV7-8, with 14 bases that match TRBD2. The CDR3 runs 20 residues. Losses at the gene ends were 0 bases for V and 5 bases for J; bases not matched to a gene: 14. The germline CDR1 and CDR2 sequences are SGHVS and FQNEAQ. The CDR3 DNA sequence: TGTGCCAGCAGCTTAGCCGGGACACCGGGACTAGCGGGAGTGGGTGAGACCCAGTACTTC. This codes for CASSLAGTPGLAGVGETQYF.